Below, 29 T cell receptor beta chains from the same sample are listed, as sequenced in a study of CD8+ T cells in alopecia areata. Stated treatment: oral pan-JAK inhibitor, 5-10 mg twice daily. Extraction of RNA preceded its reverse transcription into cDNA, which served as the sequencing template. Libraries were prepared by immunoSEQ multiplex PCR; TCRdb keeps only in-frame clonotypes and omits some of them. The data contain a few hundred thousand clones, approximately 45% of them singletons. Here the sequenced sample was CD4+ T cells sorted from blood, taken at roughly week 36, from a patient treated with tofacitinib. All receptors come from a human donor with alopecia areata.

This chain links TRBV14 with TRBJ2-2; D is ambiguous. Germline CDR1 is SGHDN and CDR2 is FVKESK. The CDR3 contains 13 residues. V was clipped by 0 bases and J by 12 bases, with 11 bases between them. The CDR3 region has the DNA TGTGCCAGCAGCCAAGATTGGACCACCCAGCTGTTTTTT. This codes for CASSQDWTTQLFF.

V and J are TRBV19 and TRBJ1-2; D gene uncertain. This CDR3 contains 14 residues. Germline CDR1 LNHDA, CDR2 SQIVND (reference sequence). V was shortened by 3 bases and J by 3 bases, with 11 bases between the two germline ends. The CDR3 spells CASSIPHTDYGYTF. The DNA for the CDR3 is TGTGCCAGTAGTATTCCCCACACGGACTATGGCTACACCTTC.

This chain's CDR3 is CAWSFSGTEAFF. Written as DNA, the CDR3 is TGTGCCTGGAGCTTCTCAGGGACTGAAGCTTTCTTT. The chain recombines TRBV30 with TRBJ1-1, with D perhaps matching TRBD1 (5 bases). V lost 3 bases, J lost 5 bases, and 10 bases lay in between. The CDR3 is 12 residues long. Germline CDR1 GTSNPN, CDR2 SVGIG (reference sequence).

CDR3 sequence: CASIPPGEAGGYTF. The CDR3 region has the DNA TGTGCCAGCATTCCTCCAGGGGAGGCCGGGGGCTACACCTTC. V and J are TRBV7-2 and TRBJ1-2, with TRBD1 as a possible D gene (6 bases). Per germline, CDR1 SGHTA and CDR2 FQGNSA. This CDR3 has 14 residues. V shed 7 bases and J shed 8 bases, with 20 bases lying between them.

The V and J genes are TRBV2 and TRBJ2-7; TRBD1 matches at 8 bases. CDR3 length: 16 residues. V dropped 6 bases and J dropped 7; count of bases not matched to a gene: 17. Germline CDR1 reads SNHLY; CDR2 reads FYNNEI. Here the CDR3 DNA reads TGTGCCAGCAGCCCCGAACGCAGGACAGGGCCGGGGGAGCAGTACTTC. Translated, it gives CASSPERRTGPGEQYF.

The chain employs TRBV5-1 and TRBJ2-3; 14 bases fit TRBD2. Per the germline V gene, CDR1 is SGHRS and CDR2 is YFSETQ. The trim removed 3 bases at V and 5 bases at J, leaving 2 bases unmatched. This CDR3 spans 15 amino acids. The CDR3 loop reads CASSSGLAGVDTQYF. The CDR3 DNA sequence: TGCGCCAGCAGCTCGGGACTAGCGGGAGTAGATACGCAGTATTTT.

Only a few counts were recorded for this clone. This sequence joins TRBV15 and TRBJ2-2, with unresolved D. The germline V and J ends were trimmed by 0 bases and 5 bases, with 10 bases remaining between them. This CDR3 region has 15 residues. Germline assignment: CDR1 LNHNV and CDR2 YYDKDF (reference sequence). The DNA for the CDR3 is TGTGCCACCAGCAGAGATTTAAGGAGAACCGGGGAGCTGTTTTTT. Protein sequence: CATSRDLRRTGELFF.

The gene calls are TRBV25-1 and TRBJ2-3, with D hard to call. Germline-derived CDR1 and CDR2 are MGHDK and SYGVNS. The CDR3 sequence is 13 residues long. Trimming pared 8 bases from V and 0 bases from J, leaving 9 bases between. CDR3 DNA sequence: TGTGCCAGCCTATATGGGAGCACAGATACGCAGTATTTT. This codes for CASLYGSTDTQYF.

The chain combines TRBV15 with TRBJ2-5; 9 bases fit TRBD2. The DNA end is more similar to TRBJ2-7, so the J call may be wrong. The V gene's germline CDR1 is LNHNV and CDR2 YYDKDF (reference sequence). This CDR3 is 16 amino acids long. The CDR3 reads CATSRTSRTSAYEQYF. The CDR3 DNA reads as TGTGCCACCAGCAGGACCTCGAGGACTAGCGCCTACGAGCAGTACTTC.

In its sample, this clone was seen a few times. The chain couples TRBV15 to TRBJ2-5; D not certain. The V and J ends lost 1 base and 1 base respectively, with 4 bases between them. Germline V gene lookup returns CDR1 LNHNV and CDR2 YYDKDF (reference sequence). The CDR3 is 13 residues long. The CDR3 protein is CATSRARQETQYF. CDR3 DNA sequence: TGTGCCACCAGCAGAGCCCGCCAAGAGACCCAGTACTTC.

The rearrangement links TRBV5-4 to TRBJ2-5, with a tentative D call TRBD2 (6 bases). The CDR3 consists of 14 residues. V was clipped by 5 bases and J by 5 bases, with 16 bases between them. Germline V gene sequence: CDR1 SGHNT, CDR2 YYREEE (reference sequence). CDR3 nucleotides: TGTGCCAGCAGGCCTGGTGGGAGGCTGGAGACCCAGTACTTC. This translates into CASRPGGRLETQYF.

CDR3 sequence reads: CAWTPTSGYNEQFF. The CDR3 DNA sequence: TGTGCCTGGACCCCGACTAGCGGCTACAATGAGCAGTTCTTC. The rearrangement joins TRBV30 to TRBJ2-1; 9 positions agree with TRBD2. This CDR3 region has 14 residues. The J segment lost 3 bases and the V segment lost 4 bases, leaving 4 bases of the junction unmatched. Germline lookup yields CDR1 GTSNPN and CDR2 SVGIG (reference sequence).

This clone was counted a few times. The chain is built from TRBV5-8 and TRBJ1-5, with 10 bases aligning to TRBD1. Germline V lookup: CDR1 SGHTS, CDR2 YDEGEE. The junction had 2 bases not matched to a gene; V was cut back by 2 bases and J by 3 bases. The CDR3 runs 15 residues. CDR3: CASSFDRGPNQPQHF. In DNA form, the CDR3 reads TGTGCCAGCAGCTTCGACAGGGGGCCCAATCAGCCCCAGCATTTT.

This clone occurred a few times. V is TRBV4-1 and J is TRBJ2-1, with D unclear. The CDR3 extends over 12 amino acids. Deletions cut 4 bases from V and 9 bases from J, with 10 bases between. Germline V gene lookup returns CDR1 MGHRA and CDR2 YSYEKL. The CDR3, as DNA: TGCGCCAGCAGCCGAGTTTATTTTGAGCAGTTCTTC. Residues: CASSRVYFEQFF.

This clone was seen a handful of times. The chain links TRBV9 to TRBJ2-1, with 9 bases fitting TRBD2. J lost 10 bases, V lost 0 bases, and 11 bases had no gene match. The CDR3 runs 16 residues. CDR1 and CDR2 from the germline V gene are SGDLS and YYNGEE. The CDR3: CASSVGRGRAVDEQFF. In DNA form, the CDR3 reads TGTGCCAGCAGCGTAGGTCGCGGGAGGGCCGTCGACGAGCAGTTCTTC.

The CDR3 protein is CSARDKGLAKNIQYF. CDR3 coding DNA: TGCAGCGCCCGGGACAAGGGACTAGCCAAAAACATTCAGTACTTC. V gene TRBV29-1 combines with J gene TRBJ2-4; D tentatively fits TRBD1 or TRBD2 (6 bases each). Per germline, CDR1 SQVTM and CDR2 ANQGSEA. The germline V and J ends were trimmed by 7 bases and 0 bases, with 16 bases remaining between them. This CDR3 comprises 15 residues.

The DNA for the CDR3 is TGCGCCAGCAGCCCGCTGGCTTTGACAGGGGGTCGAGAGACCCAGTACTTC. It encodes CASSPLALTGGRETQYF. The V and J genes are TRBV5-1 and TRBJ2-5, with 9 positions matching TRBD1. Trimming cost V 4 bases and J 4 bases; bases outside gene matches: 14. CDR3 length: 17 amino acids. In germline, CDR1 is SGHRS, CDR2 YFSETQ.

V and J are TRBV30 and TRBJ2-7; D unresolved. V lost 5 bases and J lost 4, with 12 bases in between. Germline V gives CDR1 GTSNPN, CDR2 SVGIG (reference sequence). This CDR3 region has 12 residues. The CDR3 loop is CAWQGRGYEQYF. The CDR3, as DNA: TGTGCCTGGCAAGGGCGTGGGTACGAGCAGTACTTC.

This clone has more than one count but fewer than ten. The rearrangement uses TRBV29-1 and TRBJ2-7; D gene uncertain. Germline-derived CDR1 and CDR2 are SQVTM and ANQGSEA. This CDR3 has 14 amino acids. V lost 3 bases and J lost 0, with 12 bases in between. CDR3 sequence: CSVDPRPVSYEQYF. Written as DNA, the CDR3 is TGCAGCGTTGATCCTAGGCCGGTCTCCTACGAGCAGTACTTC.

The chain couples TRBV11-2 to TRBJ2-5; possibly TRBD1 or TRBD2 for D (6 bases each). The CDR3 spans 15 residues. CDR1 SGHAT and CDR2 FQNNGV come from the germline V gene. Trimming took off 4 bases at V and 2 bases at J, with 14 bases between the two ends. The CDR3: CASSSGASRQETQYF. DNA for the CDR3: TGTGCCAGCAGCTCGGGGGCTAGCAGACAAGAGACCCAGTACTTC. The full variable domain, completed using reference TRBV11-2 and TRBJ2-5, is EAGVAQSPRYKIIEKRQSVAFWCNPISGHATLYWYQQILGQGPKLLIQFQNNGVVDDSQLPKDRFSAERLKGVDSTLKIQPAKLEDSAVYLCASSSGASRQETQYFGPGTRLLVL.

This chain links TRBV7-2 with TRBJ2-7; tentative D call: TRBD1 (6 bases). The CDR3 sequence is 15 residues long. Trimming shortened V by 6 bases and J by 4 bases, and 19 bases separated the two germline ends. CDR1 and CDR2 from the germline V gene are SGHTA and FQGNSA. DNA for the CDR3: TGTGCCAGCAGAAGGACGTCAGGGGATCGATACGAGCAGTACTTC. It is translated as CASRRTSGDRYEQYF.

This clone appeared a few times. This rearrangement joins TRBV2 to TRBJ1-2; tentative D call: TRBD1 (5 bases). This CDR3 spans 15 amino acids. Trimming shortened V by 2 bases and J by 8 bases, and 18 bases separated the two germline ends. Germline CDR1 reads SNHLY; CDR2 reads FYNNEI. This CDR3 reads CASSESKPGHRGYTF. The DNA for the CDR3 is TGTGCCAGCAGTGAAAGCAAGCCGGGGCATCGGGGCTACACCTTC. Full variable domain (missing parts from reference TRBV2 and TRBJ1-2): EPEVTQTPSHQVTQMGQEVILRCVPISNHLYFYWYRQILGQKVEFLVSFYNNEISEKSEIFDDQFSVERPDGSNFTLKIRSTKLEDSAMYFCASSESKPGHRGYTFGSGTRLTVV.

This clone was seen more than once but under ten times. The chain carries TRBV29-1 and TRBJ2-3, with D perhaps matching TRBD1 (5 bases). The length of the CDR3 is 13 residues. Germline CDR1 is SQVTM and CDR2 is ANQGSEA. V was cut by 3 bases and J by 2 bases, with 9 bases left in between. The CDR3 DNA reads TGCAGCGTTGAGGACAAAAACACAGATACGCAGTATTTT. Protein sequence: CSVEDKNTDTQYF.

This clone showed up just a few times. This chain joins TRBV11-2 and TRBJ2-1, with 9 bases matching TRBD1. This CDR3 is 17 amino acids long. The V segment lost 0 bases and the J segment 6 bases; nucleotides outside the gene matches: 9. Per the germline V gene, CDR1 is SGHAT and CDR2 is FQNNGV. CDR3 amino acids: CASSLDSRQGVVNEQFF. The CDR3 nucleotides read TGTGCCAGCAGCTTAGATTCCCGACAGGGGGTGGTCAATGAGCAGTTCTTC.

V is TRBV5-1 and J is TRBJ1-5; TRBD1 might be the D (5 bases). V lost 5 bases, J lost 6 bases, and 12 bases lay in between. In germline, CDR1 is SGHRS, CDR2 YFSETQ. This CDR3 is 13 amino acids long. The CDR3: CASSPLGGQPQHF. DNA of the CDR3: TGCGCCAGCAGTCCTCTGGGGGGTCAGCCCCAGCATTTT.

This CDR3 reads CAWSVPSGRFETQYF. The CDR3 region has the DNA TGTGCCTGGAGTGTACCTAGCGGGAGATTCGAGACCCAGTACTTC. V and J are TRBV30 and TRBJ2-5, with 10 bases aligning to TRBD2. J gave up 5 bases and V 0 bases, and 6 bases lay outside the gene matches. Germline V lookup: CDR1 GTSNPN, CDR2 SVGIG (reference sequence). There are 15 residues in the CDR3.

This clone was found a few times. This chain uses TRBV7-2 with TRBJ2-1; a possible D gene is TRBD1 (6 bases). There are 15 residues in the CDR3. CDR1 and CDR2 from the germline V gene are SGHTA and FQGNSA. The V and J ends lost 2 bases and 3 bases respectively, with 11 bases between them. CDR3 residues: CASSLKGHHYNEQFF. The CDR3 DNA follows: TGTGCCAGCAGCTTAAAGGGACATCACTACAATGAGCAGTTCTTC.

The CDR3 DNA reads TGTGCCAGCGGGACTGACCACGCCACAGATACGCAGTATTTT. Its protein is CASGTDHATDTQYF. This chain links TRBV25-1 with TRBJ2-3; tentatively, D is TRBD2 (6 bases). CDR1 MGHDK and CDR2 SYGVNS come from the germline V gene. The ends were cut back, 8 bases at V and 2 bases at J, with 14 bases in the middle. There are 14 residues in the CDR3.

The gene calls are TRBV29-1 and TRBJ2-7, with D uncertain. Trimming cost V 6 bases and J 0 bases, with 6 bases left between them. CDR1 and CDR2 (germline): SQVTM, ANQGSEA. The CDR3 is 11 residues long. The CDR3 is CSVDVSYEQYF. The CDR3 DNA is TGCAGCGTAGACGTCTCCTACGAGCAGTACTTC.